The 16 T cell receptor beta chains in this list originate from one sample, sequenced in a study of Ad26.COV2.S vaccination and SARS-CoV-2 variants. As to treatment: about 20 received Ad26.COV2.S at low or high dose, single or two shots; roughly five received placebo; per-sample allocation not given. Sampling occurred on day 63 after the first vaccine or placebo injection. TCRdb's copy holds only in-frame clones and misses some; the assay was immunoSEQ multiplex PCR. The table has hundreds of thousands of clones, approximately 86% seen once; the top ten hold about 10%. Sequences were derived from peripheral blood, sampled in a trial of Ad26.COV2.S vaccine versus placebo. The receptors derive from a person aged 18 to 65 who received the Ad26.COV2.S COVID-19 vaccine or a placebo.

The chain uses TRBV5-6 and TRBJ1-4; a weak D match, TRBD1 (6 bases). This CDR3 region has 13 residues. V lost 4 bases, J lost 8 bases, and 12 bases lay in between. Germline-derived CDR1 and CDR2 are SGHDT and YYEEEE. The CDR3 DNA follows: TGTGCCAGCAGCCCCGTTGGGGGCGAAAAACTGTTTTTT. It encodes CASSPVGGEKLFF.

The chain recombines TRBV28 with TRBJ1-6; D may be TRBD1 (5 bases). There are 15 residues in the CDR3. V lost 5 bases and J 9 bases, leaving 17 bases between the germline ends. The germline V gene encodes CDR1 MDHEN and CDR2 SYDVKM. In DNA, the CDR3 is TGTGCCAGCAGTCCCCCAGGGAGGCTTGCTTCACCCCTCCACTTT. This codes for CASSPPGRLASPLHF.

The chain has TRBV7-9 and TRBJ2-7, with D possibly matching TRBD1 (6 bases). Germline-derived CDR1 and CDR2 are SEHNR and FQNEAQ (reference sequence). The V gene lost 3 bases and the J gene lost 7 bases, with 10 bases spanning the gap. This CDR3 is built from 12 residues. The chain's CDR3 is CASSFSGDEQYF. The CDR3 coding sequence is TGTGCCAGCAGCTTTTCAGGGGATGAGCAGTACTTC. The entire variable domain, with the rest obtained from reference TRBV7-9 and TRBJ2-7, is as follows: DTGVSQNPRHKITKRGQNVTFRCDPISEHNRLYWYRQTLGQGPEFLTYFQNEAQLEKSRLLSDRFSAERPKGSFSTLEIQRTEQGDSAMYLCASSFSGDEQYFGPGTRLTVT.

This rearrangement joins TRBV11-2 to TRBJ1-2; D not resolved. CDR1 is SGHAT and CDR2 is FQNNGV in the germline V gene. The CDR3 runs 13 residues. V dropped 5 bases and J dropped 1 base, with 8 bases sitting between them. The DNA for the CDR3 is TGTGCCAGCAGCCTCAGTTATAACTATGGCTACACCTTC. This encodes CASSLSYNYGYTF.

A single count supports this clone. The chain is built from TRBV6-5 and TRBJ1-5; maybe TRBD1 (6 bases). Trimming pared 2 bases from V and 5 bases from J, leaving 10 bases between. Germline-derived CDR1 and CDR2 are MNHEY and SVGAGI. This CDR3 contains 14 residues. DNA for the CDR3: TGTGCCAGCAGTTACAACAGGGCCCATCAGCCCCAGCATTTT. It codes for CASSYNRAHQPQHF.

The chain recombines TRBV5-4 with TRBJ2-3, with TRBD2 identical over 11 bases. Losses at the gene ends were 1 base for V and 4 bases for J; bases not matched to a gene: 5. The germline CDR1 and CDR2 sequences are SGHNT and YYREEE (reference sequence). The length of the CDR3 is 16 residues. The DNA of the CDR3 is TGTGCCAGCAGCTTGAAACTAGCGGGAGAATCAGATACGCAGTATTTT. Protein: CASSLKLAGESDTQYF.

V is TRBV12-5 and J is TRBJ2-2, with 12 bases matching TRBD2. The CDR3 contains 18 residues. The trim removed 1 base at V and 4 bases at J, leaving 7 bases unmatched. Looked up from germline, CDR1 is LGHNT and CDR2 is FRNRAP. Here the CDR3 DNA reads TGTGCTAGTGGTTTGGCGACTCTAGCGGGGGGGAGCACCGGGGAGCTGTTTTTT. Its translation is CASGLATLAGGSTGELFF.

The chain carries TRBV7-2 and TRBJ1-5; D is uncertain. Germline V CDR1 and CDR2: SGHTA, FQGNSA. CDR3 length equals 14 residues. V gave up 4 bases and J gave up 4 bases, with 11 bases separating them. CDR3 protein: CASSSRNINQPQHF. As DNA, the CDR3 is TGTGCCAGCAGCTCGCGAAATATAAATCAGCCCCAGCATTTT.

The genes are TRBV10-3 and TRBJ1-1; 7 bases fit TRBD1. Germline V gene lookup returns CDR1 ENHRY and CDR2 SYGVKD. Unmatched junction bases numbered 4, after V lost 4 bases and J lost 2 bases. This CDR3 is 14 amino acids long. In DNA form, the CDR3 reads TGTGCCATCAGTGTCGGGACAGCTAACACTGAAGCTTTCTTT. This translates into CAISVGTANTEAFF.

The chain is built from TRBV10-3 and TRBJ1-1, with 7 bases aligning to TRBD1. Germline lookup yields CDR1 ENHRY and CDR2 SYGVKD. V dropped 6 bases and J dropped 1; count of bases not matched to a gene: 5. The CDR3 sequence is 14 residues long. As DNA, the CDR3 is TGTGCCATCAGGGAACAGGGGAAGAACACTGAAGCTTTCTTT. Its protein product is CAIREQGKNTEAFF.

The chain uses TRBV7-3 and TRBJ2-1; maybe TRBD1 (5 bases). Trimming took 5 bases from V and 0 from J, leaving 17 bases between them. Germline V gene data show CDR1 as SGHTA and CDR2 as FQGTGA. The CDR3 is made up of 17 amino acids. The CDR3 sequence: CASSRRVGRSSYNEQFF. CDR3 DNA: TGTGCCAGCAGCCGAAGGGTGGGGCGGAGCTCCTACAATGAGCAGTTCTTC.

The chain uses TRBV6-5 and TRBJ2-4; possible D gene TRBD2, 5 bases. This CDR3 is built from 15 residues. Trimming stripped 4 bases from V and 1 base from J, with 11 bases between. The germline gives CDR1 MNHEY, CDR2 SVGAGI. Here the CDR3 DNA reads TGTGCCAGCAGTTCCGGAGGCAGGGCCAAAAACATTCAGTACTTC. As protein: CASSSGGRAKNIQYF.

This clone was counted once. This chain links TRBV7-9 with TRBJ2-5; 8 bases are shared with TRBD2. The CDR3 totals 15 residues. Germline V gene lookup returns CDR1 SEHNR and CDR2 FQNEAQ (reference sequence). With 2 bases clipped from V and 5 bases from J, the junction kept 7 bases outside the gene matches. The CDR3 here is CASSLIGGGRETQYF. CDR3 DNA: TGTGCCAGCAGCTTAATCGGCGGGGGGAGGGAGACCCAGTACTTC.

The J gene is TRBJ2-7, the V gene TRBV7-9; D not certain. With 4 bases removed from V and 7 bases from J, the gap between germline ends came to 20 bases. CDR1 SEHNR and CDR2 FQNEAQ come from the germline V gene (reference sequence). The CDR3 is made up of 15 amino acids. For the CDR3, the DNA is TGTGCCAGCAGCTCCTTCCAGCAGGTCTCAGAAGAGCAGTACTTC. Protein: CASSSFQQVSEEQYF.

This chain uses TRBV5-1 with TRBJ1-2, with 7 nucleotides matching TRBD1. Trimming removed 4 bases from V and 8 bases from J; junction bases left unmatched: 8. There are 13 residues in the CDR3. The germline V gene has CDR1 SGHRS and CDR2 YFSETQ. The CDR3 nucleotides read TGCGCCAGCAGCGTAGGGGGCCCAGAAGGCTACACCTTC. Residues: CASSVGGPEGYTF.

The chain recombines TRBV9 with TRBJ2-7, with a possible D match to TRBD2 (5 bases). Looked up from germline, CDR1 is SGDLS and CDR2 is YYNGEE. The ends were cut back, 2 bases at V and 0 bases at J, with 15 bases in the middle. The CDR3 loop spans 16 amino acids. CDR3 residues: CASSVGAVLPSYEQYF. CDR3 bases: TGTGCCAGCAGCGTGGGAGCGGTTTTACCCTCCTACGAGCAGTACTTC.